These 24 T cell receptor beta chains were all obtained from the same sample, sequenced in a study of CD4 T cells in relation to SARS-CoV-2 and coronaviruses. Assay: immunoSEQ multiplex PCR; the TCRdb copy retains only in-frame clones and omits some. This repertoire shows 18,000 or so clones, approximately 75% found once; its top ten account for over 25%. What these receptors recognize is not known. Before the COVID-19 pandemic, during about 2010-2018, CD4+ T cells were taken from unexposed donors. After 10 to 11 days of culture, CD4+ T cells were isolated. Sequencing was performed on CD4+ T cells from PBMCs, cultured in vitro. The source of these receptors is a human donor in good health.

The CDR3 coding sequence is TGTGCCAGCTCACCCAGGGGGGGAACAGATACGCAGTATTTT. The encoded protein is CASSPRGGTDTQYF. V and J are TRBV18 and TRBJ2-3; either TRBD1 or TRBD2 may fit D (7 bases each). The CDR3 runs to 14 residues. Germline CDR1 and CDR2: KGHSH and LQKENI. V lost 3 bases and J 3 bases, leaving 10 bases between the germline ends.

The rearrangement joins TRBV19 to TRBJ1-5, with D unresolved. The CDR3 contains 14 residues. Germline CDR1 is LNHDA and CDR2 is SQIVND (reference sequence). Trimming stripped 3 bases from V and 1 base from J, with 7 bases between. CDR3 amino acids: CASSIGRSNQPQHF. The CDR3 region has the DNA TGTGCCAGTAGTATTGGGAGGAGCAATCAGCCCCAGCATTTT. Based on the CDR3 plus reference TRBV19 and TRBJ1-5, the full variable domain is DGGITQSPKYLFRKEGQNVTLSCEQNLNHDAMYWYRQDPGQGLRLIYYSQIVNDFQKGDIAEGYSVSREKKESFPLTVTSAQKNPTAFYLCASSIGRSNQPQHFGDGTRLSIL.

This clone was recorded a few times. The V gene is TRBV27, the J gene TRBJ2-7; D unclear. Germline values: CDR1 MNHEY, CDR2 SMNVEV (reference sequence). V was cut by 7 bases and J by 1 base, with 14 bases left in between. This CDR3 region has 14 residues. In DNA, the CDR3 is TGTGCCAGCAAATTCTCCACGGCGTCCTACGAGCAGTACTTC. Translated, it gives CASKFSTASYEQYF.

CDR3 loop: CASSSGQAWEETQYF. CDR3 bases: TGTGCCAGCAGCTCGGGACAGGCATGGGAAGAGACCCAGTACTTC. The chain uses TRBV11-2 and TRBJ2-5, with 8 bases that match TRBD1. V lost 4 bases, J lost 3 bases, and 7 bases stayed unmatched. The germline V gene has CDR1 SGHAT and CDR2 FQNNGV. The CDR3 is made up of 15 amino acids.

The rearrangement links TRBV5-1 to TRBJ2-3; D is unclear. Trimming took off 1 base at V and 1 base at J, with 13 bases between the two ends. Germline V gene data show CDR1 as SGHRS and CDR2 as YFSETQ. The CDR3 is 16 amino acids. CDR3 sequence (DNA): TGCGCCAGCAGCTTGCAGGCCGAAACCCGCACAGATACGCAGTATTTT. Its protein is CASSLQAETRTDTQYF.

This sequence joins TRBV25-1 and TRBJ1-4; the D is unclear. The CDR3 sequence is 15 residues long. V lost 1 base and J lost 5, with 11 bases in between. CDR1 and CDR2 from the germline V gene are MGHDK and SYGVNS. The CDR3 bases are TGTGCCAGCAGTGAATTCTCCGGTACCAATGAAAAACTGTTTTTT. Translating it yields CASSEFSGTNEKLFF.

The chain couples TRBV10-3 to TRBJ1-4; a weak D match, TRBD1 (6 bases). Per the germline V gene, CDR1 is ENHRY and CDR2 is SYGVKD. This CDR3 comprises 16 residues. Trimming removed 0 bases from V and 5 bases from J, with 13 bases in between. Here the CDR3 reads CAISESGGQPNEKLFF. The CDR3 DNA reads TGTGCCATCAGTGAGTCGGGGGGGCAGCCGAATGAAAAACTGTTTTTT.

The chain is built from TRBV5-4 and TRBJ1-6, with a tentative D call TRBD1 (5 bases). Trimming pared 4 bases from V and 10 bases from J, leaving 18 bases between. CDR3 length equals 15 residues. Per the germline V gene, CDR1 is SGHNT and CDR2 is YYREEE (reference sequence). The CDR3 spells CASSPLPGTPSPLHF. The CDR3 DNA is TGTGCCAGCAGCCCCTTACCCGGGACCCCCTCACCCCTCCACTTT.

This chain joins TRBV6-5 and TRBJ1-5; no definite D call. Per germline, CDR1 MNHEY and CDR2 SVGAGI. The CDR3 spans 15 residues. V shed 5 bases and J shed 2 bases, with 13 bases lying between them. The CDR3 reads CASSLQSGGNQPQHF. The CDR3 bases are TGTGCCAGCAGTCTACAGAGCGGTGGCAATCAGCCCCAGCATTTT.

The CDR3 coding sequence is TGTGCCAGCAGTGAATTCTCCGGGACTAGCTACACCTTC. This gives the protein CASSEFSGTSYTF. The V and J genes are TRBV6-1 and TRBJ1-2; perhaps TRBD1 as D (5 bases). Trimming took 2 bases from V and 9 from J, leaving 13 bases between them. CDR1 is MNHNS and CDR2 is SASEGT in the germline V gene. The CDR3 covers 13 residues.

The chain is built from TRBV27 and TRBJ2-5; D not resolved. Trimming removed 0 bases from V and 4 bases from J, with 9 bases in between. Germline values: CDR1 MNHEY, CDR2 SMNVEV (reference sequence). This CDR3 contains 14 residues. As DNA, the CDR3 is TGTGCCAGCAGTTTATCGCGACTCTCAGAGACCCAGTACTTC. Amino acid sequence: CASSLSRLSETQYF.

This clone was seen a few times. The CDR3 DNA follows: TGTGCCAGCAGCCCCCATGGAGGTCTCAACTATGGCTACACCTTC. Translated, it gives CASSPHGGLNYGYTF. This chain joins TRBV7-9 and TRBJ1-2, with D unclear. This CDR3 contains 15 residues. The germline V and J ends were trimmed by 5 bases and 2 bases, with 15 bases remaining between them. Looked up from germline, CDR1 is SEHNR and CDR2 is FQNEAQ (reference sequence).

The chain combines TRBV19 with TRBJ2-1; D is undetermined. The CDR3 has 13 residues. Deletions cut 3 bases from V and 6 bases from J, with 9 bases between. Germline V lookup: CDR1 LNHDA, CDR2 SQIVND (reference sequence). DNA for the CDR3: TGTGCCAGTAGTATTAGTAGGGCCAATGAGCAGTTCTTC. Translating gives CASSISRANEQFF.

This chain joins TRBV19 and TRBJ2-2; TRBD1 matches 7 bases. CDR3 size: 16 residues. V dropped 0 bases and J dropped 5; count of bases not matched to a gene: 6. The V gene's germline CDR1 is LNHDA and CDR2 SQIVND (reference sequence). CDR3 coding DNA: TGTGCCAGTAGTATAGACCGACAGGGTGGAACCGGGGAGCTGTTTTTT. It yields the protein CASSIDRQGGTGELFF.

The rearrangement uses TRBV19 and TRBJ2-3; 9 bases fit TRBD1. Trimming took 5 bases from V and 5 from J; bases not matched to a gene: 11. CDR1 is LNHDA, CDR2 SQIVND, per germline (reference sequence). The length of the CDR3 is 16 residues. CDR3: CASSLTGGQERDTQYF. DNA of the CDR3: TGTGCCAGTAGTTTGACAGGGGGTCAGGAACGAGATACGCAGTATTTT.

The chain links TRBV30 to TRBJ1-4, with D perhaps TRBD1 (6 bases). In germline, CDR1 is GTSNPN, CDR2 SVGIG (reference sequence). V lost 4 bases, J lost 7 bases, and 16 bases lay in between. The CDR3 runs 14 residues. This CDR3 reads CAWNHATGSEKLFF. The DNA for the CDR3 is TGTGCCTGGAACCACGCGACAGGATCTGAAAAACTGTTTTTT.

This chain uses TRBV28 with TRBJ2-4; D remains ambiguous. The V gene's germline CDR1 is MDHEN and CDR2 SYDVKM. The CDR3 is made up of 14 amino acids. V lost 7 bases and J lost 5, with 15 bases in between. In DNA form, the CDR3 reads TGTGCCAGCACCAGTCCCCCGGGTCAAAACATTCAGTACTTC. This sequence encodes CASTSPPGQNIQYF.

The rearrangement joins TRBV12-3 or TRBV12-4 to TRBJ2-2; D is ambiguous. The CDR3 sequence is 13 residues long. V was trimmed by 6 bases and J by 8 bases, leaving 13 bases between them. CDR3 residues: CASSLGWGGELFF. In DNA form, the CDR3 reads TGTGCCAGCAGCCTAGGATGGGGTGGGGAGCTGTTTTTT.

V is TRBV30 and J is TRBJ2-7; perhaps TRBD2 as D (5 bases). The CDR3 contains 13 residues. Deletions cut 2 bases from V and 2 bases from J, with 10 bases between. Germline V CDR1 and CDR2: GTSNPN, SVGIG (reference sequence). CDR3 residues: CAWSRIGTYEQYF. The CDR3 nucleotides are TGTGCCTGGAGTAGGATCGGGACCTACGAGCAGTACTTC.

The chain is built from TRBV27 and TRBJ2-1; D unresolved. Germline values: CDR1 MNHEY, CDR2 SMNVEV (reference sequence). Trimming took 5 bases from V and 0 from J, leaving 11 bases between them. This CDR3 spans 15 amino acids. CDR3 residues: CASSIDISSYNEQFF. CDR3 coding DNA: TGTGCCAGCAGTATCGACATCAGCTCCTACAATGAGCAGTTCTTC.

V gene TRBV5-1 combines with J gene TRBJ2-5; unclear D gene. Trimming pared 0 bases from V and 7 bases from J, leaving 13 bases between. The CDR3 runs 14 residues. Germline values: CDR1 SGHRS, CDR2 YFSETQ. As DNA, the CDR3 is TGCGCCAGCAGCTTGGCGAGCAGCTTGGGGACCCAGTACTTC. Its protein product is CASSLASSLGTQYF. The full variable domain, with the rest looked up from reference TRBV5-1 and TRBJ2-5, is KAGVTQTPRYLIKTRGQQVTLSCSPISGHRSVSWYQQTPGQGLQFLFEYFSETQRNKGNFPGRFSGRQFSNSRSEMNVSTLELGDSALYLCASSLASSLGTQYFGPGTRLLVL.

This clone was seen more than once but under ten times. The chain links TRBV19 to TRBJ2-2; D is uncertain. Germline V gives CDR1 LNHDA, CDR2 SQIVND (reference sequence). The CDR3 covers 13 residues. V gave up 2 bases and J gave up 7 bases, with 8 bases separating them. The CDR3 protein is CASSIWGGGELFF. DNA of the CDR3: TGTGCCAGTAGTATATGGGGTGGCGGGGAGCTGTTTTTT.

This clone has only one observation. The chain links TRBV5-1 to TRBJ2-5; 9 bases agree with TRBD2. Germline V gives CDR1 SGHRS, CDR2 YFSETQ. V was clipped by 4 bases and J by 3 bases; unmatched bases: 7. The CDR3 runs 15 residues. CDR3 DNA sequence: TGCGCCAGCAGCCCTGGATCTAGCGGGAAAGAGACCCAGTACTTC. Residues: CASSPGSSGKETQYF.

The rearrangement joins TRBV7-2 to TRBJ2-6, with D hard to call. Germline V gives CDR1 SGHTA, CDR2 FQGNSA. The V end was cut by 1 base, the J end by 1 base, with 2 bases between. The CDR3 loop spans 14 amino acids. The CDR3 DNA reads as TGTGCCAGCAGCTTAGGGTCTGGGGCCAACGTCCTGACTTTC. It codes for CASSLGSGANVLTF.